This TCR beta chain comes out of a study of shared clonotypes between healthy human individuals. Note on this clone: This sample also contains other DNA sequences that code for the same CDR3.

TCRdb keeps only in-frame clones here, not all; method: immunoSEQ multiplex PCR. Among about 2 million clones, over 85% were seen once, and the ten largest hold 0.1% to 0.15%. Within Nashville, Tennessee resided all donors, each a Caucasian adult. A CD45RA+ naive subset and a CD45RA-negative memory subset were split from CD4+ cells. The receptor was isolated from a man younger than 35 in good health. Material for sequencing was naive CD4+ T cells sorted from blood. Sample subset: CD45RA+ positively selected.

CDR3 amino acids: CASSLAGYEQYF. For the CDR3, the DNA is TGTGCCAGCAGCTTAGCAGGCTACGAGCAGTACTTC. The rearrangement links TRBV11-2 to TRBJ2-7, with D unclear. The V end lost 1 base, the J end lost 3 bases, and 4 bases lay between the germline ends. CDR3 length: 12 amino acids. The germline CDR1 and CDR2 sequences are SGHAT and FQNNGV. Based on the CDR3 plus reference TRBV11-2 and TRBJ2-7, the full variable domain is EAGVAQSPRYKIIEKRQSVAFWCNPISGHATLYWYQQILGQGPKLLIQFQNNGVVDDSQLPKDRFSAERLKGVDSTLKIQPAKLEDSAVYLCASSLAGYEQYFGPGTRLTVT.